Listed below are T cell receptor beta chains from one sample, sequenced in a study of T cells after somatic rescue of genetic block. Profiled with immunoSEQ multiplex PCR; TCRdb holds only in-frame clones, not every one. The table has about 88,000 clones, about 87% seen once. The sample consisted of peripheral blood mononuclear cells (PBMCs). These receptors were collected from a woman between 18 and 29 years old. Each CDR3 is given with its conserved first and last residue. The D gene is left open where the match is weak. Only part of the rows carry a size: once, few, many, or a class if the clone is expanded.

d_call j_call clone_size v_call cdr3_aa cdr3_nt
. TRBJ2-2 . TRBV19 CASSIQGEAGELFF TGTGCCAGTAGTATCCAGGGGGAGGCCGGGGAGCTGTTTTTT
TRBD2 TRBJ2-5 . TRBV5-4 CASSFVSGLSQETQYF TGTGCCAGCAGCTTTGTTAGCGGGCTGTCCCAAGAGACCCAGTACTTC
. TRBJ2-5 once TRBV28 CASSLSVGGVQETQYF TGTGCCAGCAGTTTATCCGTGGGGGGAGTGCAAGAGACCCAGTACTTC
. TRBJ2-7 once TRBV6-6 CASSPQGSSYEQYF TGTGCCAGCAGTCCCCAGGGGAGCTCCTACGAGCAGTACTTC
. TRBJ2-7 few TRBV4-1 CASSQVDMGFVSFEQYF TGCGCCAGCAGCCAAGTCGACATGGGTTTCGTGAGTTTTGAGCAGTACTTC
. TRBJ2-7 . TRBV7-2 CASSLRRDSYEQYF TGTGCCAGCAGCTTACGGCGGGACTCCTACGAGCAGTACTTC
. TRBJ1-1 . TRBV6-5 CASSLAGGVAFF TGTGCCAGCAGCCTCGCTGGGGGGGTGGCTTTCTTT
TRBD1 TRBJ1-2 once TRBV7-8 CASSLESEGQGESNYGYTF TGTGCCAGCAGCTTAGAGTCAGAAGGACAGGGGGAGTCTAACTATGGCTACACCTTC
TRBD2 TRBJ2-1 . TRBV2 CASSVVAGGIDEQFF TGTGCCAGCAGTGTAGTAGCGGGAGGTATCGATGAGCAGTTCTTC
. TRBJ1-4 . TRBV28 CASSLYGAGENNEKLFF TGTGCCAGCAGTTTATATGGGGCAGGGGAAAATAATGAAAAACTGTTTTTT
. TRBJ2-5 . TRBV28 CASSPGPRGQYF TGTGCCAGCAGTCCCGGTCCGAGGGGCCAGTACTTC
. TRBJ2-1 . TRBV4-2 CASSQSDGDGMNEQFF TGTGCCAGCAGCCAATCGGATGGGGACGGGATGAATGAGCAGTTCTTC
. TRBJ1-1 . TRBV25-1 CASSESGLAEAFF TGTGCCAGCAGTGAATCGGGGTTGGCTGAAGCTTTCTTT
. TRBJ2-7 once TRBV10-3 CAIRTSGAGHEQYF TGTGCCATCAGGACCTCAGGGGCCGGTCACGAGCAGTACTTC
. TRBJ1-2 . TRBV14 CASSQVGYGYTF TGTGCCAGCAGCCAAGTTGGCTATGGCTACACCTTC
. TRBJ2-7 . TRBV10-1 CASSESRVGEQYF TGCGCCAGCAGTGAGTCGAGGGTAGGAGAGCAGTACTTC
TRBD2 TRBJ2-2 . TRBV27 CASSLLAGAGPGELFF TGTGCCAGCAGCCTTCTAGCGGGAGCAGGTCCCGGGGAGCTGTTTTTT
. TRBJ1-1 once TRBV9 CASSVGHSLNTEAFF TGTGCCAGCAGCGTAGGGCATTCCTTGAACACTGAAGCTTTCTTT
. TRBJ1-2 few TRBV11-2 CASSSPRDARVGYTF TGTGCCAGCAGCTCACCGCGGGACGCGCGGGTGGGCTACACCTTC
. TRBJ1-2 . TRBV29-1 CSVEGAGAHGYTF TGCAGCGTTGAAGGGGCAGGGGCCCATGGCTACACCTTC
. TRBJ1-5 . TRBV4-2 CASSQGVPDQPQHF TGTGCCAGCAGCCAAGGCGTGCCGGACCAGCCCCAGCATTTT
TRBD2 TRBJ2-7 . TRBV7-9 CASSWTSGRPSSYEQYF TGTGCCAGCAGCTGGACTAGCGGGAGGCCGAGCTCCTACGAGCAGTACTTC
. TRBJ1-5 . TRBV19 CASSPQDRWNQPQHF TGTGCCAGTAGTCCACAGGACAGATGGAATCAGCCCCAGCATTTT
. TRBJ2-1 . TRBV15 CATSRDQLAFSEQFF TGTGCCACCAGCAGAGATCAGCTCGCTTTCAGTGAGCAGTTCTTC
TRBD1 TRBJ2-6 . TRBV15 CATRMDRFSGANVLTF TGTGCCACCAGGATGGACAGGTTCTCTGGGGCCAACGTCCTGACTTTC
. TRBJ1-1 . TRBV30 CAWRDRGNTEAFF TGTGCCTGGAGGGACCGCGGGAACACTGAAGCTTTCTTT
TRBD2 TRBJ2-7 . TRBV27 CASRTFSGRIYEQYF TGTGCCAGCAGGACGTTTAGCGGGAGAATCTACGAGCAGTACTTC
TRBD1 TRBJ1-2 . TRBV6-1 CASRGQEIYGYTF TGTGCCAGCAGGGGACAGGAGATCTATGGCTACACCTTC
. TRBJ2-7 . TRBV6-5 CASSLGTDPYEQYF TGTGCCAGCAGTTTGGGGACTGATCCCTACGAGCAGTACTTC
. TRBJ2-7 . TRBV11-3 CASSLAASYEQYF TGTGCCAGCAGCTTAGCCGCTTCCTACGAGCAGTACTTC
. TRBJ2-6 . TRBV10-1 CATAGTLSLSGANVLTF TGCGCCACCGCCGGGACCCTGTCGCTATCTGGGGCCAACGTCCTGACTTTC
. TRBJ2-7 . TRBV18 CASSSAGGANEQYF TGTGCCAGCTCATCAGCTGGGGGGGCAAACGAGCAGTACTTC
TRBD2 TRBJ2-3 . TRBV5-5 CASSLAPGLAGVGITDTQYF TGTGCCAGCAGCTTGGCCCCCGGACTAGCGGGAGTGGGGATCACAGATACGCAGTATTTT
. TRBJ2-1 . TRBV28 CASSFPLGLSDNEQFF TGTGCCAGCAGTTTCCCTCTTGGATTAAGCGACAATGAGCAGTTCTTC
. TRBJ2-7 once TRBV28 CASSFSGKTYEQYF TGTGCCAGCAGTTTCTCCGGTAAAACCTACGAGCAGTACTTC
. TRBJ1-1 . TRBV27 CASRTEMNTEAFF TGTGCCAGTAGGACCGAGATGAACACTGAAGCTTTCTTT
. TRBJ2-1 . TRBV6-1 CASSGTESSYNEQFF TGTGCCAGCAGTGGGACCGAGAGCTCCTACAATGAGCAGTTCTTC
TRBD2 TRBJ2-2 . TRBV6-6 CASPGRGTGELFF TGTGCCAGCCCGGGGAGGGGCACCGGGGAGCTGTTTTTT
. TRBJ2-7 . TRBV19 CASSSLGGPYEQYF TGTGCCAGTAGTAGCCTAGGGGGGCCCTACGAGCAGTACTTC
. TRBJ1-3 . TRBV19 CASSSTAFSGNTIYF TGTGCCAGTAGCTCCACCGCATTCTCTGGAAACACCATATATTTT
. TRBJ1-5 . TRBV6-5 CASRRTPGNQPQHF TGTGCCAGCAGGAGGACCCCTGGCAATCAGCCCCAGCATTTT
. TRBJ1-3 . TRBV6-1 CASALGNTIYF TGTGCCAGTGCCCTGGGAAACACCATATATTTT
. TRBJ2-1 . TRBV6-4 CASSDLGIRSEQFF TGTGCCAGCAGTGACTTGGGAATCAGAAGTGAGCAGTTCTTC
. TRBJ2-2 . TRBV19 CASKAGLGTGELFF TGTGCCAGTAAGGCGGGTCTGGGCACCGGGGAGCTGTTTTTT
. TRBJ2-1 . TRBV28 CASSLGGGTYNEQFF TGTGCCAGCAGTTTGGGGGGTGGGACCTACAATGAGCAGTTCTTC
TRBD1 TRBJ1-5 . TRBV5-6 CASSRTGREDQPQHF TGTGCCAGCAGCAGGACAGGAAGGGAGGATCAGCCCCAGCATTTT
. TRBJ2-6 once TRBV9 CASSVVGWPTRDHPSGANVLTF TGTGCCAGCAGCGTAGTCGGATGGCCGACGCGAGACCATCCCTCTGGGGCCAACGTCCTGACTTTC
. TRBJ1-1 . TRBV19 CASNPDKTNTEAFF TGTGCCAGTAACCCTGACAAGACGAACACTGAAGCTTTCTTT
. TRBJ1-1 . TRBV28 CASRPTVGMNTEAFF TGTGCCAGCAGGCCCACCGTGGGTATGAACACTGAAGCTTTCTTT
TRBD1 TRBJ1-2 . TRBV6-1 CASSARDRGGYGYTF TGTGCCAGCAGTGCTCGGGACAGGGGAGGCTATGGCTACACCTTC
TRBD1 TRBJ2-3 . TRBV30 CAGDRPNTDTQYF TGTGCCGGGGACAGACCGAACACAGATACGCAGTATTTT
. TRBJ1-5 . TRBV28 CASRQGANQPQHF TGTGCCAGCAGGCAGGGCGCCAATCAGCCCCAGCATTTT
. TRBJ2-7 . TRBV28 CASTKSDYSYEQYF TGTGCCAGCACCAAGTCGGACTACTCCTACGAGCAGTACTTC
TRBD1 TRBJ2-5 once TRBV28 CASSWDRVHQETQYF TGTGCCAGCAGTTGGGACAGGGTACACCAAGAGACCCAGTACTTC
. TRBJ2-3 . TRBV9 CASSAGMATDTQYF TGTGCCAGCAGCGCCGGGATGGCGACAGATACGCAGTATTTT
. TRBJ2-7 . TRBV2 CASSELGTRNSYEQYF TGTGCCAGCAGTGAACTCGGGACAAGGAACTCCTACGAGCAGTACTTC
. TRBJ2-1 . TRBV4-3 CASSLRWRGNEQFF TGCGCCAGCAGCCTTAGGTGGAGGGGCAATGAGCAGTTCTTC
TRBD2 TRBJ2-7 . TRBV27 CASSLGTSGSYSYEQYF TGTGCCAGCAGTTTGGGGACTAGCGGGTCCTACTCCTACGAGCAGTACTTC
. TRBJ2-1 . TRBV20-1 CSAGVDNEQFF TGCAGTGCTGGAGTCGACAATGAGCAGTTCTTC